The text below deals with one TCR beta chain. These data originate in a study of cytomegalovirus exposure and HLA in healthy donors. CDR3 size: 14 residues. Germline V gives CDR1 SGDLS, CDR2 YYNGEE. With 4 bases removed from V and 8 bases from J, the gap between germline ends came to 13 bases. A multiplex PCR was run with 60 Vbeta primers and 13 Jbeta primers. Only in-frame clones appear in the TCRdb table, and some are missing; sequencing was by immunoSEQ multiplex PCR. The sample includes 100,000 to 150,000 clones, about 75% seen only once; the top ten take 30%. The receptor was derived from a man aged 60 to 75 in good health and CMV-seropositive. This rearrangement joins TRBV9 to TRBJ1-6; D ambiguous. The sample consisted of PBMCs. CDR3 protein: CASSRTGEDSPLHF. In DNA form, the CDR3 reads TGTGCCAGCAGCCGGACTGGGGAGGATTCACCCCTCCACTTT.